This TCR beta chain appears in the sequencing data of a study of CD8+CD57+ T cells in acquired aplastic anemia. On the study more broadly: Healthy CD8+ samples averaged approximately 11 million reads. Study-level points and caveats: About 30 CD8+ CDR3 sequences occurred in both the patients and the controls.

The CDR3 runs to 16 residues. Germline V lookup: CDR1 SNHLY, CDR2 FYNNEI. Comments on this clonotype: Its antigen is not known. Its ends do not fully match the called genes, so a read error is possible.

Both TCR beta VDJ combination and CDR3 sequence profiling were carried out. Genomic DNA was the template for this profiling. TCRdb reanalysed the reads using MiXCR and keeps one entry per CDR3 protein. The sample includes a few hundred thousand distinct CDR3 sequences, around 72% of them seen just once. The J gene is TRBJ1-6, the V gene TRBV2, with D perhaps matching TRBD1 (6 bases). The sample was sorted CD4+, CD8+, or CD8+CD57+ T cells (not recorded which) from PBMCs. The clonotype originates from a human donor in good health, serving as a control. The CDR3 DNA follows: TGTGCCAGCAGTCGGGACATGGAGAGGGGTCGTTCAGGGCTCCTCTTT. It yields the protein CASSRDMERGRSGLLF.